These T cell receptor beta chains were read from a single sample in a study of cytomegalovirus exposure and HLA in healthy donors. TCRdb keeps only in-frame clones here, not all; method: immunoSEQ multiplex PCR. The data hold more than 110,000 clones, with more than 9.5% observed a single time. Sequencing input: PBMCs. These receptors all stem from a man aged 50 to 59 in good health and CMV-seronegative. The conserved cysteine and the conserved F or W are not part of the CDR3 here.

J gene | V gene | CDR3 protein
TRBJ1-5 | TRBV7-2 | ASRGGTGVNQPQH
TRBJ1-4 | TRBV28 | ASSIGAGVEKLF
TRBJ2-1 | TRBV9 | ASSFSLVYNEQF
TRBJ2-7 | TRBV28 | ASSPPLAGGPYEQY
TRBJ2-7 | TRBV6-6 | ASSNGQGTYEQY
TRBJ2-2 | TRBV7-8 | ASSRQPRRYTGELF
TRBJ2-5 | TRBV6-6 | ASSPSQGQETQY
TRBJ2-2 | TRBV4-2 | ASSRDRGDGELF
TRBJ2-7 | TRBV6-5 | ASSRDIDPSYEQY
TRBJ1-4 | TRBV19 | ASKERAEKLF
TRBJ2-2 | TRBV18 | ASSPVLTSNTGELF
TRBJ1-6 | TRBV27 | ASSLSITANSPLH
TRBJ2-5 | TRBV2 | ASMGEVVIQETQY
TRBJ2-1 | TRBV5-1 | ASRKTSGSDEQF
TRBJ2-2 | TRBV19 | ASGRVEGLTGELF
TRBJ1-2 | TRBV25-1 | ASSAQQGLGGYT
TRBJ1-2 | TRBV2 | ASSVRNSNYGYT
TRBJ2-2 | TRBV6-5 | ASTLLGGELF
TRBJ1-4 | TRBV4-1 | ASSQDRNEGEKLF
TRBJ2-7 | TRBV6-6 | ASSLARDSSYEQY
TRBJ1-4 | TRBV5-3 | ARRGQGNEKLF
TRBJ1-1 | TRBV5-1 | ASSRDRDYTEAF
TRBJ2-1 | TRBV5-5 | ASSWTLQGNEQF
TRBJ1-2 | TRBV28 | ASRGEVGYT
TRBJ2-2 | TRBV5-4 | ASSTRTGPTGELF
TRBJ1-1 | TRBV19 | ASSIEPGWSPEAF
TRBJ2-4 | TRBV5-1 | ASSGGAGGNIQY
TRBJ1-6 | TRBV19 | ASSRGTDSPLH
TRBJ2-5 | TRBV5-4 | ASSLEWTSGGGETQY
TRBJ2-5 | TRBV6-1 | ASNGRGRETQY
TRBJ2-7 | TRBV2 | ASSGSDYSGGYEQY
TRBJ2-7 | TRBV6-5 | ASSYSASGGYEQY
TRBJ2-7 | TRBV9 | ASSADPRGGEQY
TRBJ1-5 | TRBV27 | ASSLTGGYGLDQPQH
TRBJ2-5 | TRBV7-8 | ASSPAGRRQETQY
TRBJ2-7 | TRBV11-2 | ASSPSGSLNEQY